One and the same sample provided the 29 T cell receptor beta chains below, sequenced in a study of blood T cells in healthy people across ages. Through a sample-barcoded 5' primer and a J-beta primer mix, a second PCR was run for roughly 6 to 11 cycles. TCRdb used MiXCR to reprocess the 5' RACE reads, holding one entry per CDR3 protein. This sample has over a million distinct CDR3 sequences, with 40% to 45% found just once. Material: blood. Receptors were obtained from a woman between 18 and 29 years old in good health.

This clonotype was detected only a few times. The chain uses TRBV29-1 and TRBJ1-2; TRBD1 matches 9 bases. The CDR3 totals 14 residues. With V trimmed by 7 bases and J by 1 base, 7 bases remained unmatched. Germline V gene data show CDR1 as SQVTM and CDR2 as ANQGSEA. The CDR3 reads CSAAPGQGNYGYTF. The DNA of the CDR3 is TGCAGCGCTGCTCCGGGACAGGGTAACTATGGCTACACCTTC.

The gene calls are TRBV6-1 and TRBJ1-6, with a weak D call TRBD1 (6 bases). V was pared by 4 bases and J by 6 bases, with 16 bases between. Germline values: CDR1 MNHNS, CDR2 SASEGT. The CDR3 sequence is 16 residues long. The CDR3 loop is CASSGGLGSGNSPLHF. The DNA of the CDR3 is TGTGCCAGCAGTGGGGGGCTGGGGAGCGGTAATTCACCCCTCCACTTT.

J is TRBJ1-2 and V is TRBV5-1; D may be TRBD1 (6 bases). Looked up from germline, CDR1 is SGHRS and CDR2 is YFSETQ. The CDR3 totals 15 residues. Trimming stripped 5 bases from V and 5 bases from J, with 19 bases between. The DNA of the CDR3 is TGCGCCAGCAGACGACCTGACAGGCCCCCTTATGGCTACACCTTC. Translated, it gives CASRRPDRPPYGYTF.

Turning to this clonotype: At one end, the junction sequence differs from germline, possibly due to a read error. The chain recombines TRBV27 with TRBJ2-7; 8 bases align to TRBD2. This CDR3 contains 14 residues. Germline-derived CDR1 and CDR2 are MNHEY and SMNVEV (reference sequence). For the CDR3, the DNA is TGTGCCAACAGTTTAACCGGGGGGGCATACGAGCAGTACTTC. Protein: CANSLTGGAYEQYF.

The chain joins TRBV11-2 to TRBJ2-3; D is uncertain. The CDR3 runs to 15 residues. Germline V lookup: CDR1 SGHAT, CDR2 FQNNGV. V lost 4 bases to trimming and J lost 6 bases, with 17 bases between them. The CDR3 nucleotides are TGTGCCAGCAGCTCGCTCTATTCACGCCGGGATACGCAGTATTTT. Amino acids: CASSSLYSRRDTQYF.

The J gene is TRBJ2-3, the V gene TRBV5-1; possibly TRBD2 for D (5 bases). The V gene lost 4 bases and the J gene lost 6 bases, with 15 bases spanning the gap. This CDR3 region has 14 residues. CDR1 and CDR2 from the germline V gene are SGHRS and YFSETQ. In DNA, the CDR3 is TGCGCCAGCAGCACCAAATTAGTAGCGGATACGCAGTATTTT. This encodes CASSTKLVADTQYF.

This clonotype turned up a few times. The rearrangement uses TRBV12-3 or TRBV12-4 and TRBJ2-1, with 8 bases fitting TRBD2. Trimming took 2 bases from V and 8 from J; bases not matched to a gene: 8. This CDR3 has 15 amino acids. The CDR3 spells CASSLPGRAWDEQFF. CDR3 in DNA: TGTGCCAGCAGTTTACCCGGGAGGGCCTGGGATGAGCAGTTCTTC.

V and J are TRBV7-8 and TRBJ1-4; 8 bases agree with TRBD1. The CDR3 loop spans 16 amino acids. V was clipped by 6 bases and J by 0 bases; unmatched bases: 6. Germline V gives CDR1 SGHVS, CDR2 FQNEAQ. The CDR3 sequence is CASSFNRGTTNEKLFF. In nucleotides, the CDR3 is TGTGCCAGCAGTTTCAACAGGGGGACAACTAATGAAAAACTGTTTTTT.

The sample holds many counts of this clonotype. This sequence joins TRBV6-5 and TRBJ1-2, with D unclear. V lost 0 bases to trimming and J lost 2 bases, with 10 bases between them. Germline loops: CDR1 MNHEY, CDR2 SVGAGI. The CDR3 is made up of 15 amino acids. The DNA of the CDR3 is TGTGCCAGCAGTTACTCCGAGAGTACGAACTATGGCTACACCTTC. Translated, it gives CASSYSESTNYGYTF.

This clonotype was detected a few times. CDR3 DNA sequence: TGTGCCAGCACCTGGGGACAGCTTAGCAATCAGCCCCAGCATTTT. Its translation: CASTWGQLSNQPQHF. The chain recombines TRBV28 with TRBJ1-5; 7 positions match TRBD1. The germline CDR1 and CDR2 sequences are MDHEN and SYDVKM. CDR3 length: 15 amino acids. V shed 7 bases and J 0 bases; nucleotides not matched to a gene: 6.

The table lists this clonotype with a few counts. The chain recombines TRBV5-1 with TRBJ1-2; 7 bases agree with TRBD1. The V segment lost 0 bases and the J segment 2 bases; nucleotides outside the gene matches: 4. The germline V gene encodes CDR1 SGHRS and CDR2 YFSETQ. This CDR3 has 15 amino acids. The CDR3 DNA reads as TGCGCCAGCAGCTTGGTAGGGGGCCTGAACTATGGCTACACCTTC. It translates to CASSLVGGLNYGYTF.

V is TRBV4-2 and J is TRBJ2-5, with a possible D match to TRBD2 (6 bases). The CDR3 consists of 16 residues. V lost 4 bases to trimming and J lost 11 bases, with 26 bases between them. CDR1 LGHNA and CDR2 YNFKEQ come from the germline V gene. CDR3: CASSRVFRDSDNEQYF. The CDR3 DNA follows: TGTGCCAGCAGCCGGGTGTTCCGGGACTCAGACAATGAGCAGTACTTC.

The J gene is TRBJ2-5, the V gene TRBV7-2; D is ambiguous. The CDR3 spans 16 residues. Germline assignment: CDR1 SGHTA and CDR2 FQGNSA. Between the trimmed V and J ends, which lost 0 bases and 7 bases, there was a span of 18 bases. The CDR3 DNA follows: TGTGCCAGCAGCTTAGCGCCTGCCAATCTGTTAGGGACCCAGTACTTC. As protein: CASSLAPANLLGTQYF.

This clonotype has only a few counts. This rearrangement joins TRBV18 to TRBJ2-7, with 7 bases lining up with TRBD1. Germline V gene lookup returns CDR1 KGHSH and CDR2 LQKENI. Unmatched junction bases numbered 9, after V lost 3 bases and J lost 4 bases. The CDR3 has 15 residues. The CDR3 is CASSPPRQGWYEQYF. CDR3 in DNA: TGTGCCAGCTCACCTCCCCGACAGGGTTGGTACGAGCAGTACTTC.

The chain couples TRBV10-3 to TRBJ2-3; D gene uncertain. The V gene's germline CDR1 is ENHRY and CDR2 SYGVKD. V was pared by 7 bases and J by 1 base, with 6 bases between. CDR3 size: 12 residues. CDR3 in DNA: TGTGCCATCATCCGTGGCACAGATACGCAGTATTTT. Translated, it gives CAIIRGTDTQYF.

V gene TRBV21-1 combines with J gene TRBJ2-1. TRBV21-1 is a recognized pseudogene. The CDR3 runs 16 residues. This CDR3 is CASSYSRLSPYNEQFF. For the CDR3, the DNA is TGTGCCAGCAGCTATTCAAGGTTGAGCCCCTACAATGAGCAGTTCTTC.

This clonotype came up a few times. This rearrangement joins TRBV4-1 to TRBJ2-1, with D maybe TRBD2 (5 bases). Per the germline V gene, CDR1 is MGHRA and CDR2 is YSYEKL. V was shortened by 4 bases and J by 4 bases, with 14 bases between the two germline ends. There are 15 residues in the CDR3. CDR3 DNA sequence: TGCGCCAGCAGCCGACTTGGTAGCGCATACAATGAGCAGTTCTTC. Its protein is CASSRLGSAYNEQFF.

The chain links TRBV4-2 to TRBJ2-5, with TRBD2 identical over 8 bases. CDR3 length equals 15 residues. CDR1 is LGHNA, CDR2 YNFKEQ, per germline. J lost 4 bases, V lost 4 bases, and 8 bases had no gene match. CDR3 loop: CASSLTTSARETQYF. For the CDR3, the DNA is TGTGCCAGCAGCCTGACGACTAGCGCGCGAGAGACCCAGTACTTC.

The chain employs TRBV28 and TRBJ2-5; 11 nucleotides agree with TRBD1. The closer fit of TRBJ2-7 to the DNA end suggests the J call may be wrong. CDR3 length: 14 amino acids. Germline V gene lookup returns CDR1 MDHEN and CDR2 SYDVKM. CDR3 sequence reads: CASTRGGTGGEQYF. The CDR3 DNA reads TGTGCCAGCACCCGAGGGGGGACAGGGGGCGAGCAGTACTTC.

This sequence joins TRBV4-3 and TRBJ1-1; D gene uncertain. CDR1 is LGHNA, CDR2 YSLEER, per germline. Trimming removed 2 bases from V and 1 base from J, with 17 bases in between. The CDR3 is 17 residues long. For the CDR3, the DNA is TGCGCCAGCAGCCAATATCTAGTTGGACGGACGAACACTGAAGCTTTCTTT. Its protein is CASSQYLVGRTNTEAFF.

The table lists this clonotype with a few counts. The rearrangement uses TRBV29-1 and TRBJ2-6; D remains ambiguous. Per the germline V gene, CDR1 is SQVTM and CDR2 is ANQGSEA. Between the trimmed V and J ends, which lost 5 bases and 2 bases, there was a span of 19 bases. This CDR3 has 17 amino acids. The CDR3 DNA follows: TGCAGCGTTAAACCACTCCGGGCTCCCGCTGGGGCCAACGTCCTGACTTTC. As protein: CSVKPLRAPAGANVLTF.

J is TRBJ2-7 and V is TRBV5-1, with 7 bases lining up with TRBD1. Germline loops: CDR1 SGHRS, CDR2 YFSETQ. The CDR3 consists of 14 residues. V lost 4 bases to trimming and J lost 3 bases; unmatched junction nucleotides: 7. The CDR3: CASSADRVIYEQYF. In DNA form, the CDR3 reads TGCGCCAGCAGCGCCGACAGGGTAATCTACGAGCAGTACTTC. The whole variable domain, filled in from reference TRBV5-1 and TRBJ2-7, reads KAGVTQTPRYLIKTRGQQVTLSCSPISGHRSVSWYQQTPGQGLQFLFEYFSETQRNKGNFPGRFSGRQFSNSRSEMNVSTLELGDSALYLCASSADRVIYEQYFGPGTRLTVT.

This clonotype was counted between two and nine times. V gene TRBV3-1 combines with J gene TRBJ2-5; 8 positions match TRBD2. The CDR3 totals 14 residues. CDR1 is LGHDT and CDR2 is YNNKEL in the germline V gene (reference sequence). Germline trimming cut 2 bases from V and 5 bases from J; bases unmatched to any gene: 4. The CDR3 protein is CASSQFGTRETQYF. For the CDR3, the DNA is TGTGCCAGCAGCCAATTCGGGACTAGGGAGACCCAGTACTTC.

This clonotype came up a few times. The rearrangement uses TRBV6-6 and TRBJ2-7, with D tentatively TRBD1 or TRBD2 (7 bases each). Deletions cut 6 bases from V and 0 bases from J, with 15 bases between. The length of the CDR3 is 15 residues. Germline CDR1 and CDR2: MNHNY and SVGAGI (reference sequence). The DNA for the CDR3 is TGTGCCAGCAGACCGGACAGGACTAGCTCCTACGAGCAGTACTTC. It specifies CASRPDRTSSYEQYF.

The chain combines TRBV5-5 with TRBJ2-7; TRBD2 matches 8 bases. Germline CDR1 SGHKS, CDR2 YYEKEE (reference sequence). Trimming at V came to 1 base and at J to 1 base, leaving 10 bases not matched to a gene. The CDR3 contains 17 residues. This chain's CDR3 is CASSLMSSGIRSYEQYF. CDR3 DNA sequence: TGTGCCAGCAGCTTGATGAGTAGCGGGATTCGTTCCTACGAGCAGTACTTC. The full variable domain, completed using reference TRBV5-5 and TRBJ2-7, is DAGVTQSPTHLIKTRGQQVTLRCSPISGHKSVSWYQQVLGQGPQFIFQYYEKEERGRGNFPDRFSARQFPNYSSELNVNALLLGDSALYLCASSLMSSGIRSYEQYFGPGTRLTVT.

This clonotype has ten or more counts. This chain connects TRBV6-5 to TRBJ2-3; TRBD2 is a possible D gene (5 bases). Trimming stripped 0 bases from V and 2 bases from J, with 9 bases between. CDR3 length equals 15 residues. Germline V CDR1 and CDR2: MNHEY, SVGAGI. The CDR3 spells CASSYSRGSTDTQYF. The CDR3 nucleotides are TGTGCCAGCAGTTACTCTCGCGGGTCCACAGATACGCAGTATTTT.

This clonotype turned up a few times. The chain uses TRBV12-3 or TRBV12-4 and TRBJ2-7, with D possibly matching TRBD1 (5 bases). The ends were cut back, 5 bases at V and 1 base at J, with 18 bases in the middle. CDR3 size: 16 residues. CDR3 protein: CASSHLSYQGSYEQYF. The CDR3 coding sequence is TGTGCCAGCAGTCACCTGAGTTATCAGGGTTCCTACGAGCAGTACTTC.

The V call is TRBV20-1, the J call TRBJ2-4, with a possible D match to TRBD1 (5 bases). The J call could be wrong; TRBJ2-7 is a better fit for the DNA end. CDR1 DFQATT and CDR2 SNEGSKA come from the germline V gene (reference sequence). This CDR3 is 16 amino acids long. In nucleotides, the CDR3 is TGCAGTGCTAGAGATCCCCAGGGCCGCAAGGGCTACGAGCAGTACTTC. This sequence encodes CSARDPQGRKGYEQYF.

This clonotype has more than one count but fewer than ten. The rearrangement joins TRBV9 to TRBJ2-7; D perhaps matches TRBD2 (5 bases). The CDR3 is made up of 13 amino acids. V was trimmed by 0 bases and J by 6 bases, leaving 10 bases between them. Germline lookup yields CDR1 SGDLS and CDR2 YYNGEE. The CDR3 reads CASSVAPAGEQYF. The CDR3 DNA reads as TGTGCCAGCAGCGTAGCTCCGGCGGGCGAGCAGTACTTC.